This passage covers 13 T cell receptor beta chains from one sample sequenced in a study of blood T cell repertoires in COVID-19. Libraries were prepared by immunoSEQ multiplex PCR; TCRdb keeps only in-frame clonotypes and omits some of them. In the table there are about 190,000 clones, 70% to 80% of which are singletons. Specimen: peripheral blood. These receptors all come from a woman between 45 and 65 years old with acute or convalescent COVID-19.

This rearrangement joins TRBV30 to TRBJ1-5, with a possible D match to TRBD1 (5 bases). The CDR3 is made up of 14 amino acids. Germline V lookup: CDR1 GTSNPN, CDR2 SVGIG (reference sequence). Trimming pared 5 bases from V and 2 bases from J, leaving 13 bases between. As DNA, the CDR3 is TGTGCCTGGGGGGCGGATTGGGGCAATCAGCCCCAGCATTTT. This encodes CAWGADWGNQPQHF.

The rearrangement uses TRBV5-1 and TRBJ2-2; 8 bases line up with TRBD2. There are 17 residues in the CDR3. The J segment lost 6 bases and the V segment lost 1 base, leaving 11 bases of the junction unmatched. The germline CDR1 and CDR2 sequences are SGHRS and YFSETQ. The CDR3 DNA reads as TGCGCCAGCAGCTTGCAGGGACTAGGGTCTCGACCCGGGGAGCTGTTTTTT. Amino acids: CASSLQGLGSRPGELFF.

The genes are TRBV4-3 and TRBJ1-3; 8 positions match TRBD1. The germline CDR1 and CDR2 sequences are LGHNA and YSLEER. The CDR3 spans 15 residues. V gave up 1 base and J gave up 1 base; unmatched junction bases: 0. The CDR3 spells CASSQGTGSGNTIYF. The CDR3 DNA is TGCGCCAGCAGCCAAGGGACAGGGTCTGGAAACACCATATATTTT.

This chain uses TRBV18 with TRBJ2-3; 9 bases are shared with TRBD2. V trimming: 6 bases; J trimming: 2 bases; junction bases outside the gene matches: 6. CDR1 and CDR2 (germline): KGHSH, LQKENI. The CDR3 is 15 amino acids. CDR3: CASSPTSGNTDTQYF. The DNA of the CDR3 is TGTGCCAGCTCCCCGACTAGCGGAAACACAGATACGCAGTATTTT.

This chain links TRBV7-2 with TRBJ2-1, with 7 bases aligning to TRBD2. V lost 1 base, J lost 4 bases, and 4 bases stayed unmatched. The CDR3 contains 15 residues. CDR1 SGHTA and CDR2 FQGNSA come from the germline V gene. CDR3 amino acids: CASSLDGSGYNEQFF. CDR3 in DNA: TGTGCCAGCAGCTTAGATGGTAGCGGGTACAATGAGCAGTTCTTC.

This chain's CDR3 is CASSQTGQGANTEAFF. As DNA, the CDR3 is TGTGCCAGCAGCCAAACTGGACAGGGGGCGAACACTGAAGCTTTCTTT. V usage is TRBV28 and J usage is TRBJ1-1; TRBD1 matches at 11 bases. This CDR3 region has 16 residues. J was trimmed by 1 base and V by 6 bases; bases with no gene match: 7. Germline V gene data show CDR1 as MDHEN and CDR2 as SYDVKM.

This chain links TRBV9 with TRBJ2-3; 8 bases are a match to TRBD2. The germline gives CDR1 SGDLS, CDR2 YYNGEE. After removal of 4 bases from V and 5 bases from J, the junction contained 12 bases not matched to a gene. The CDR3 is 16 amino acids. The CDR3: CASSSHGGAGGDTQYF. CDR3 coding DNA: TGTGCCAGCAGCTCCCACGGCGGGGCGGGAGGAGATACGCAGTATTTT.

The rearrangement joins TRBV2 to TRBJ2-1; D is perhaps TRBD2 (7 bases). The CDR3 contains 13 residues. The germline CDR1 and CDR2 sequences are SNHLY and FYNNEI. Deletions cut 6 bases from V and 5 bases from J, with 11 bases between. CDR3 sequence reads: CASSGGPNNEQFF. CDR3 bases: TGTGCCAGCAGCGGGGGGCCCAACAATGAGCAGTTCTTC.

This clone appeared once. This rearrangement joins TRBV6-5 to TRBJ2-3; D might be TRBD1 (5 bases). The ends were cut back, 7 bases at V and 7 bases at J, with 12 bases in the middle. Germline V CDR1 and CDR2: MNHEY, SVGAGI. The CDR3 runs 12 residues. The CDR3 DNA follows: TGTGCCAGCACAGGGAATGAGAATACGCAGTATTTT. Its protein product is CASTGNENTQYF.

The chain combines TRBV14 with TRBJ2-1; a weak D match, TRBD2 (6 bases). The V end lost 4 bases, the J end lost 10 bases, and 20 bases lay between the germline ends. The germline gives CDR1 SGHDN, CDR2 FVKESK. CDR3 length equals 15 residues. The CDR3 loop reads CASSRNTAGSGEQFF. Here the CDR3 DNA reads TGTGCCAGCAGCCGGAATACAGCGGGTTCGGGCGAGCAGTTCTTC.

On this clone: A junction end diverges from the germline sequence, so it may reflect a read error. V is TRBV6-5 and J is TRBJ2-7; D is possibly TRBD1 (5 bases). Germline lookup yields CDR1 MNHEY and CDR2 SVGAGI. This CDR3 spans 12 amino acids. The CDR3 DNA is TGTGCCAGCTCTGACAGATCCTCCGAGCAGTACTTC. It specifies CASSDRSSEQYF.

CDR3 sequence: CASSPGTDREAFF. CDR3 bases: TGTGCCAGCTCACCCGGAACGGACAGGGAAGCTTTCTTT. The chain is built from TRBV18 and TRBJ1-1; TRBD1 aligns across 7 bases. CDR3 length: 13 amino acids. CDR1 and CDR2 from the germline V gene are KGHSH and LQKENI. The V gene end was trimmed by 3 bases and the J gene end by 8 bases; junction bases not matched to a gene: 6.

This sequence joins TRBV7-9 and TRBJ2-1; 12 nucleotides match TRBD2. V shed 5 bases, J shed 4 bases, and the junction held 9 bases outside the gene matches. CDR1 is SEHNR and CDR2 is FQNEAQ in the germline V gene (reference sequence). This CDR3 spans 17 amino acids. CDR3 bases: TGTGCCAGCAGCCCCCGACTAGCGGGGGCCCCTTACAATGAGCAGTTCTTC. Translated: CASSPRLAGAPYNEQFF.